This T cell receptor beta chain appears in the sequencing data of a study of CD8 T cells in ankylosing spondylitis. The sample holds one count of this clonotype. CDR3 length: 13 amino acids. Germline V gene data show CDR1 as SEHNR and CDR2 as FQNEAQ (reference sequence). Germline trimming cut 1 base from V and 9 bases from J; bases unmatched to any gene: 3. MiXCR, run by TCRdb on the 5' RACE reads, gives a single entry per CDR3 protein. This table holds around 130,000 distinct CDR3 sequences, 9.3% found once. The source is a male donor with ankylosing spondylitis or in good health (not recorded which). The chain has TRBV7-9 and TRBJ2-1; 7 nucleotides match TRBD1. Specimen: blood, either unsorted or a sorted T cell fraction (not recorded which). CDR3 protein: CASSLGDRFEQFF. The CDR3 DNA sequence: TGTGCCAGCAGCTTAGGGGACAGATTTGAGCAGTTCTTC.